This is a list of T cell receptor beta chains from one sample in a study of T cells in localized non-small cell lung cancer. Some clones are missing from TCRdb's copy, which holds only in-frame ones; the method was immunoSEQ multiplex PCR. The data show roughly 30,000 clones, 80% to 85% seen once. The source was peripheral blood mononuclear cells, collected before any cancer treatment. These receptor sequences come from a man aged 35 to 70 with stage III lung adenocarcinoma. Both conserved end residues are part of each CDR3. D genes are given only for firm matches. Clone size is shown for a subset of rows, as once, few, many or a class of expanded clone.

D	V	J	size	length	CDR3	DNA
.	TRBV18	TRBJ1-5	.	13	CASSPTGGGAQHF	TGTGCCAGCTCACCCACCGGTGGGGGAGCCCAGCATTTT
TRBD1	TRBV10-3	TRBJ1-2	.	16	CAIRGQGAPGGYGYTF	TGTGCCATCAGGGGACAGGGGGCTCCCGGGGGCTATGGCTACACCTTC
TRBD1	TRBV27	TRBJ1-2	.	13	CASRDRANYGYTF	TGTGCCAGCAGAGACAGGGCCAACTATGGCTACACCTTC
TRBD2	TRBV7-9	TRBJ2-5	.	18	CASSEGLAGVLSIETQYF	TGTGCCAGCAGCGAGGGACTAGCGGGCGTCCTTTCTATAGAGACCCAGTACTTC
.	TRBV4-2	TRBJ1-2	.	13	CASSLEGERGYTF	TGTGCCAGCAGCCTTGAAGGGGAACGGGGCTACACCTTC
.	TRBV5-1	TRBJ1-3	.	15	CASSLGNPSGNTIYF	TGCGCCAGCAGCTTAGGTAACCCCTCTGGAAACACCATATATTTT
.	TRBV5-4	TRBJ2-5	.	14	CASSLVSSEETQYF	TGTGCCAGCAGCTTGGTATCCAGTGAGGAGACCCAGTACTTC
TRBD1	TRBV4-1	TRBJ1-1	.	16	CASSRDSNSRGTEAFF	TGCGCCAGCAGCCGGGACAGCAACTCCCGGGGCACTGAAGCTTTCTTT
.	TRBV5-4	TRBJ1-1	.	14	CASSLGGLDTEAFF	TGTGCCAGCAGCTTGGGGGGGCTGGACACTGAAGCTTTCTTT
.	TRBV2	TRBJ2-7	.	13	CASSVSGIYEQYF	TGTGCCAGCAGTGTGTCGGGGATATACGAGCAGTACTTC
TRBD1	TRBV6-1	TRBJ1-5	once	15	CASSETGGLNQPQHF	TGTGCCAGCAGTGAAACAGGGGGCCTCAATCAGCCCCAGCATTTT
.	TRBV21-1	TRBJ1-5	few	16	CASSPRDGYSNQPQHF	TGTGCCAGCAGCCCGAGGGACGGATATAGCAATCAGCCCCAGCATTTT
TRBD1	TRBV10-2	TRBJ1-1	.	12	CASSGQGAEAFF	TGCGCCAGCAGTGGACAGGGCGCTGAAGCTTTCTTT
.	TRBV7-3	TRBJ1-5	.	11	CASGDYQPQHF	TGTGCCAGCGGAGACTATCAGCCCCAGCATTTT
.	TRBV5-4	TRBJ2-3	few	16	CASSLAGRSVTDTQYF	TGTGCCAGCAGCTTGGCGGGGAGATCAGTCACAGATACGCAGTATTTT
.	TRBV5-1	TRBJ2-7	.	13	CASSLQDGYEQYF	TGCGCCAGCAGCTTACAAGACGGCTACGAGCAGTACTTC
.	TRBV6-4	TRBJ2-1	.	14	CASSETSKVNEQFF	TGTGCCAGCAGTGAAACTAGCAAGGTCAATGAGCAGTTCTTC
.	TRBV28	TRBJ1-2	.	13	CASSGDRAHGYTF	TGTGCCAGCAGCGGCGACCGGGCCCATGGCTACACCTTC
.	TRBV19	TRBJ1-3	.	15	CASSIGGSSGNTIYF	TGTGCCAGTAGTATAGGGGGATCCTCTGGAAACACCATATATTTT
.	TRBV5-8	TRBJ1-2	.	13	CASSTGYNYGYTF	TGTGCCAGCAGCACGGGGTACAACTATGGCTACACCTTC
.	TRBV6-5	TRBJ2-7	.	13	CASSGSGTAKAYF	TGTGCCAGCAGTGGATCCGGGACGGCCAAAGCCTACTTC
.	TRBV19	TRBJ2-5	.	15	CASSAGGASPETQYF	TGTGCCAGTAGTGCAGGTGGGGCCTCACCAGAGACCCAGTACTTC
TRBD1	TRBV27	TRBJ1-2	.	16	CASSLSRDRGGQSYTF	TGTGCCAGCAGTTTATCCCGGGACAGGGGGGGTCAAAGCTACACCTTC
.	TRBV19	TRBJ2-1	.	16	CASSIQPGVGYNEQFF	TGTGCCAGTAGTATTCAGCCGGGAGTTGGCTACAATGAGCAGTTCTTC
.	TRBV6-6	TRBJ2-1	once	14	CASRIDTTQFILVF	TGTGCCAGCAGGATCGACACCACCCAGTTTATATTAGTCTTC
.	TRBV7-7	TRBJ2-3	.	16	CASSLKPWTPGDTQYF	TGTGCCAGCAGCTTAAAACCTTGGACCCCGGGGGATACGCAGTATTTT
TRBD2	TRBV5-1	TRBJ2-7	few	14	CASSFGTSGYEQYF	TGCGCCAGCAGCTTTGGGACTAGCGGGTACGAGCAGTACTTC
TRBD2	TRBV27	TRBJ2-6	.	19	CASSTGLAGAYSGANVLTF	TGTGCCAGCAGCACGGGACTAGCGGGGGCCTACTCTGGGGCCAACGTCCTGACTTTC
TRBD2	TRBV30	TRBJ2-3	.	16	CAWRRGRALATDTQYF	TGTGCCTGGAGACGCGGGAGGGCCTTGGCTACAGATACGCAGTATTTT
.	TRBV19	TRBJ1-5	.	14	CASRRQGSNQPQHF	TGTGCCAGTAGACGTCAGGGAAGCAATCAGCCCCAGCATTTT
.	TRBV19	TRBJ1-1	once	15	CASSIGTVRDTEAFF	TGTGCCAGTAGTATAGGGACAGTTAGGGACACTGAAGCTTTCTTT
.	TRBV4-1	TRBJ2-2	once	15	CASSQDPSSSGELFF	TGCGCCAGCAGCCAAGATCCAAGTTCATCCGGGGAGCTGTTTTTT
.	TRBV6-5	TRBJ2-5	.	14	CASSYSGVRETQYF	TGTGCCAGCAGTTACTCGGGTGTTAGGGAGACCCAGTACTTC
TRBD1	TRBV5-1	TRBJ2-1	.	15	CASSLGTATYNEQFF	TGCGCCAGCAGCCTAGGGACAGCGACCTACAATGAGCAGTTCTTC
TRBD1	TRBV11-2	TRBJ1-1	.	13	CASSVGQGEEAFF	TGTGCCAGCAGCGTAGGGCAGGGGGAGGAAGCTTTCTTT
.	TRBV6-5	TRBJ1-2	.	13	CASRPGLIYGYTF	TGTGCCAGCAGGCCCGGACTGATCTATGGCTACACCTTC
.	TRBV19	TRBJ1-2	.	14	CASSTAPSNYGYTF	TGTGCCAGTAGCACTGCCCCTTCCAACTATGGCTACACCTTC
.	TRBV2	TRBJ2-7	.	12	CASMRQAYEQYF	TGTGCCAGCATGAGGCAGGCCTACGAGCAGTACTTC
.	TRBV7-6	TRBJ1-5	few	15	CASSLESGLNQPQHF	TGTGCCAGCAGCTTAGAGTCCGGACTTAATCAGCCCCAGCATTTT
.	TRBV27	TRBJ2-6	.	15	CASSRGRTGANVLTF	TGTGCCAGCAGTCGGGGGAGGACTGGGGCCAACGTCCTGACTTTC
.	TRBV4-2	TRBJ1-2	.	14	CASSQRAGDDGYTF	TGTGCCAGCAGCCAACGGGCAGGGGATGATGGCTACACCTTC
.	TRBV6-6	TRBJ2-6	.	15	CASSDEGAGANVLTF	TGTGCCAGCTCCGATGAGGGCGCTGGGGCCAACGTCCTGACTTTC
TRBD1	TRBV5-4	TRBJ2-3	.	15	CASRPGQGVSDTQYF	TGTGCCAGCAGACCCGGACAGGGGGTATCAGATACGCAGTATTTT
.	TRBV5-8	TRBJ1-1	.	15	CASSLYGFGNTEAFF	TGTGCCAGCAGCTTGTACGGATTTGGGAACACTGAAGCTTTCTTT
TRBD1	TRBV4-1	TRBJ1-2	.	17	CASSQLTDRASLWGYTF	TGCGCCAGCAGCCAACTCACGGACAGGGCATCCCTCTGGGGCTACACCTTC
TRBD2	TRBV28	TRBJ2-3	.	18	CASSFPRRASGRPDTQYF	TGTGCCAGCAGTTTCCCTAGGCGGGCTAGCGGGAGACCGGATACGCAGTATTTT
.	TRBV4-1	TRBJ1-1	.	16	CASSQEWSGGWTEAFF	TGCGCCAGCAGCCAAGAATGGAGCGGGGGTTGGACTGAAGCTTTCTTT
.	TRBV5-1	TRBJ1-2	.	14	CASSFGQGNYGYTF	TGCGCCAGCAGCTTCGGGCAGGGGAACTATGGCTACACCTTC
.	TRBV28	TRBJ2-2	.	15	CASTTGSADTGELFF	TGTGCCAGCACTACAGGGTCGGCGGACACCGGGGAGCTGTTTTTT
.	TRBV7-9	TRBJ2-3	once	14	CASSSARVTDTQYF	TGTGCCAGCAGCTCCGCACGGGTAACAGATACGCAGTATTTT
TRBD2	TRBV6-4	TRBJ2-3	few	13	CASSLTSGDTQYF	TGTGCCAGCAGCCTAACTAGCGGGGATACGCAGTATTTT
TRBD1	TRBV12-5	TRBJ1-1	.	17	CASGLASGQVVNTEAFF	TGTGCTAGTGGTTTGGCGTCTGGACAGGTCGTGAACACTGAAGCTTTCTTT
.	TRBV28	TRBJ1-5	.	16	CASSITRGGGSQPQHF	TGTGCCAGCAGCATTACTAGGGGCGGCGGGTCTCAGCCCCAGCATTTT
.	TRBV5-4	TRBJ2-3	.	14	CASSLGVKSDTQYF	TGTGCCAGCAGCTTGGGGGTCAAGTCAGATACGCAGTATTTT
.	TRBV6-4	TRBJ2-3	.	14	CASKSNPSTDTQYF	TGTGCAAGCAAAAGCAATCCTAGCACAGATACGCAGTATTTT
.	TRBV5-1	TRBJ1-6	.	12	CASSVGNSPLHF	TGCGCCAGCAGCGTAGGGAATTCACCCCTCCACTTT